These 21 T cell receptor beta chains originate from one sample sequenced in a study of breast tumors, draining lymph nodes, adjacent tissues. Samples came from axillary lymph nodes draining the breast cancer. TCRdb used MiXCR to reprocess the multiplex PCR reads, holding one entry per CDR3 protein. This sample has 200,000 or so distinct CDR3 sequences, with around 29% found just once. Material for sequencing was axillary lymph node tissue. These receptors came from a female donor with breast cancer. Some clones in this sample may be carry-over from other donors' samples.

The J gene is TRBJ2-7, the V gene TRBV6-5; a possible D gene is TRBD2 (5 bases). Germline V gene lookup returns CDR1 MNHEY and CDR2 SVGAGI. The V and J ends lost 5 bases and 2 bases respectively, with 10 bases between them. The CDR3 contains 13 residues. Written as DNA, the CDR3 is TGTGCCAGCAGTCACGCCGGGACCTACGAGCAGTACTTC. It yields the protein CASSHAGTYEQYF.

This clonotype showed up many times. This chain joins TRBV7-2 and TRBJ2-5; TRBD1 matches at 8 bases. V shed 1 base, J shed 0 bases, and the junction held 4 bases outside the gene matches. CDR3 size: 16 residues. Germline values: CDR1 SGHTA, CDR2 FQGNSA. The CDR3 loop is CASSLGQGADQETQYF. The CDR3 DNA reads TGTGCCAGCAGCTTAGGGCAGGGGGCAGACCAAGAGACCCAGTACTTC. The complete variable domain, with remaining parts taken from reference TRBV7-2 and TRBJ2-5, reads GAGVSQSPSNKVTEKGKDVELRCDPISGHTALYWYRQSLGQGLEFLIYFQGNSAPDKSGLPSDRFSAERTGGSVSTLTIQRTQQEDSAVYLCASSLGQGADQETQYFGPGTRLLVL.

This clonotype has ten or more counts. The chain has TRBV29-1 and TRBJ2-5; TRBD2 might be the D (5 bases). The CDR3 contains 13 residues. V was trimmed by 3 bases and J by 5 bases, leaving 13 bases between them. Germline assignment: CDR1 SQVTM and CDR2 ANQGSEA. The CDR3 DNA sequence: TGCAGCGTTGATCAGGCGACGGGGGAGACCCAGTACTTC. The encoded protein is CSVDQATGETQYF.

A remark on this clonotype: A much larger clonotype is one base distant, so this may be a read error. Here the CDR3 reads CSAILAARGTQYF. DNA of the CDR3: TGCAGTGCTATACTAGCGGCAAGGGGGACCCAGTACTTC. The chain recombines TRBV20-1 with TRBJ2-5, with TRBD2 identical over 8 bases. V shed 4 bases, J shed 7 bases, and the junction held 8 bases outside the gene matches. Germline V gene data show CDR1 as DFQATT and CDR2 as SNEGSKA (reference sequence). This CDR3 comprises 13 residues.

This clonotype was seen at least ten times. The chain links TRBV20-1 to TRBJ2-7; D ambiguous. The CDR3 has 11 amino acids. V lost 5 bases and J lost 5, with 10 bases in between. The germline gives CDR1 DFQATT, CDR2 SNEGSKA (reference sequence). For the CDR3, the DNA is TGCAGTGCTGGGCGCCCCGACGAGCAGTACTTC. Encoded protein: CSAGRPDEQYF.

This clonotype has at least ten counts. The chain is built from TRBV11-1 and TRBJ2-6, with 9 bases lining up with TRBD2. Germline V gives CDR1 SGHAT, CDR2 FQDESV (reference sequence). V lost 6 bases, J lost 2 bases, and 5 bases stayed unmatched. The CDR3 contains 16 residues. Written as DNA, the CDR3 is TGTGCCAGCAGGTCAGAGCGGGGGGCTGGGGCCAACGTCCTGACTTTC. Residues: CASRSERGAGANVLTF.

At least ten counts were recorded for this clonotype. The CDR3 DNA follows: TGCAGTGCTGCGGATTTTAATAGCAATCAGCCCCAGCATTTT. It yields the protein CSAADFNSNQPQHF. The chain couples TRBV20-1 to TRBJ1-5, with D hard to call. V shed 5 bases and J shed 0 bases, with 11 bases lying between them. CDR3 length: 14 amino acids. Looked up from germline, CDR1 is DFQATT and CDR2 is SNEGSKA (reference sequence).

This clonotype was recorded many times. The DNA for the CDR3 is TGCGCCAGCAGCCAAGTCCCAGGGGCTAATGAAAAACTGTTTTTT. Protein product: CASSQVPGANEKLFF. V gene TRBV4-1 combines with J gene TRBJ1-4; D is perhaps TRBD1 (6 bases). The CDR3 is made up of 15 amino acids. Germline-derived CDR1 and CDR2 are MGHRA and YSYEKL. Trimming removed 1 base at V and 3 bases at J, with 9 bases between.

This clonotype was seen many times. CDR3 in amino acids: CASSSDYEQYF. DNA of the CDR3: TGTGCCAGCAGCTCCGACTACGAGCAGTACTTC. V usage is TRBV7-9 and J usage is TRBJ2-7, with no clear D. The CDR3 has 11 amino acids. CDR1 is SEHNR, CDR2 FQNEAQ, per germline (reference sequence). V dropped 4 bases and J dropped 3 bases, with 4 bases sitting between them.

The rearrangement links TRBV18 to TRBJ2-5, with 8 nucleotides matching TRBD2. The CDR3 is made up of 17 amino acids. The V gene end was trimmed by 3 bases and the J gene end by 4 bases; junction bases not matched to a gene: 13. Germline V gene lookup returns CDR1 KGHSH and CDR2 LQKENI. CDR3 nucleotide sequence: TGTGCCAGCTCACCGAACCTCGGGGGGGCCGGTCGAGAGACCCAGTACTTC. It specifies CASSPNLGGAGRETQYF.

This clonotype came up many times. The V call is TRBV24-1, the J call TRBJ2-3, with TRBD1 matching over 9 bases. Germline V gene lookup returns CDR1 KGHDR and CDR2 SFDVKD. The junction had 5 bases not matched to a gene; V was cut back by 3 bases and J by 2 bases. The CDR3 contains 16 residues. The CDR3: CATSDAGTGYTDTQYF. The CDR3 nucleotides are TGTGCCACCAGTGATGCCGGGACAGGGTACACAGATACGCAGTATTTT.

Many counts were recorded for this clonotype. This chain joins TRBV3-1 and TRBJ2-6; D gene unclear. CDR1 and CDR2 (germline): LGHDT, YNNKEL (reference sequence). This CDR3 region has 15 residues. V shed 4 bases and J shed 1 base, with 8 bases lying between them. Written as DNA, the CDR3 is TGTGCCAGCAGCCGTAAGGTATCTGGGGCCAACGTCCTGACTTTC. This translates into CASSRKVSGANVLTF.

This clonotype was picked up many times. This rearrangement joins TRBV18 to TRBJ2-7; 11 bases match TRBD2. CDR1 and CDR2 from the germline V gene are KGHSH and LQKENI. This CDR3 is built from 15 residues. J lost 6 bases, V lost 3 bases, and 7 bases had no gene match. The chain's CDR3 is CASSPSVAGGTEQYF. The CDR3 nucleotides read TGTGCCAGCTCACCGTCGGTAGCGGGGGGGACCGAGCAGTACTTC.

The chain is built from TRBV2 and TRBJ1-4; 9 nucleotides agree with TRBD1. The CDR3 runs 13 residues. CDR1 is SNHLY and CDR2 is FYNNEI in the germline V gene. J was trimmed by 7 bases and V by 8 bases; bases with no gene match: 5. CDR3 residues: CASLTGGSEKLFF. CDR3 nucleotides: TGTGCCAGCCTGACAGGGGGGAGTGAAAAACTGTTTTTT.

This clonotype was found a few times. A read error may be the cause here, since a much bigger clone is one base away. The chain has TRBV5-6 and TRBJ2-7; D unclear. CDR1 is SGHDT, CDR2 YYEEEE, per germline. V dropped 0 bases and J dropped 6 bases, with 13 bases sitting between them. The CDR3 has 14 amino acids. Here the CDR3 reads CASSLVGALGEQYF. The CDR3 nucleotides read TGTGCCAGCAGCTTGGTCGGAGCGCTGGGCGAGCAGTACTTC.

The chain combines TRBV2 with TRBJ1-2; perhaps TRBD1 as D (5 bases). The CDR3 consists of 14 residues. V lost 4 bases, J lost 2 bases, and 11 bases lay in between. Germline CDR1 and CDR2: SNHLY and FYNNEI. CDR3 loop: CASSARPGNYGYTF. DNA of the CDR3: TGTGCCAGCAGTGCTAGACCAGGGAACTATGGCTACACCTTC.

This clonotype showed up just a few times. A read error may account for a junction end that differs from germline. The chain employs TRBV10-2 and TRBJ2-1, with a possible D match to TRBD1 (5 bases). This CDR3 region has 16 residues. Germline assignment: CDR1 WSHSY and CDR2 SAAADI. The CDR3: CASSESCTGTYNEQFF. CDR3 coding DNA: TGCGCCAGCAGTGAGTCGTGCACAGGAACCTACAATGAACAGTTCTTC.

Many counts were recorded for this clonotype. The J gene is TRBJ2-1, the V gene TRBV19; 7 positions match TRBD2. The trim removed 1 base at V and 10 bases at J, leaving 7 bases unmatched. The germline gives CDR1 LNHDA, CDR2 SQIVND (reference sequence). The CDR3 consists of 14 residues. CDR3 in amino acids: CASSIAGAGLEQFF. CDR3 nucleotide sequence: TGTGCCAGTAGTATAGCCGGAGCGGGACTCGAGCAGTTCTTC.

The rearrangement joins TRBV2 to TRBJ1-6; TRBD1 aligns across 9 bases. The CDR3 runs to 15 residues. The V and J ends lost 6 bases and 10 bases, in that order; junction bases with no gene match: 10. Germline V CDR1 and CDR2: SNHLY, FYNNEI. CDR3 nucleotides: TGTGCCAGCAGAAGCACAGGGGGCGCCGAATCACCCCTCCACTTT. Protein product: CASRSTGGAESPLHF.

This clonotype has just a few counts. This chain uses TRBV7-9 with TRBJ1-1; a weak D match, TRBD1 (5 bases). Deletions cut 5 bases from V and 2 bases from J, with 15 bases between. Germline V CDR1 and CDR2: SEHNR, FQNEAQ (reference sequence). This CDR3 spans 15 amino acids. The CDR3 is CASSRAVGENTEAFF. The CDR3 DNA is TGTGCCAGCAGCCGGGCCGTGGGGGAAAACACTGAAGCTTTCTTT.

This chain's CDR3 is CATSFRGYTDTQYF. CDR3 nucleotides: TGTGCCACCAGTTTTCGGGGGTACACAGATACGCAGTATTTT. This chain links TRBV24-1 with TRBJ2-3; weak D call: TRBD2 (6 bases). V was clipped by 6 bases and J by 2 bases, with 11 bases between them. CDR1 KGHDR and CDR2 SFDVKD come from the germline V gene. The CDR3 has 14 amino acids.